This T cell receptor beta chain was sequenced during a study of T-cell memory formation after mild COVID-19. Study context: TCR clustering was largely donor specific.

The CDR3 extends over 13 amino acids. V lost 0 bases to trimming and J lost 0 bases, with 5 bases between them. Germline-derived CDR1 and CDR2 are GTSNPN and SVGIG (reference sequence). After 5'RACE with constant-segment primers, TCR alpha and TCR beta cDNA libraries carrying sample barcodes and UMIs were obtained. TCRdb reprocessed the 5' RACE reads with MiXCR, giving one entry per CDR3 protein. This sample yields about 340,000 distinct CDR3 sequences, of which 13% are seen a single time; about a fifth belongs to the top ten. Study-level findings and limits: Researchers could not confirm that second-wave clones peaking on day 37 targeted SARS-CoV-2. Mainly CM and EM harbored the contracting CD4+ clones; mainly EMRA harbored the CD8+ ones.

With regard to this clonotype: The target antigen is unknown.

V and J are TRBV30 and TRBJ1-1; the D is unclear. The sample comprised PBMCs or a T cell subset sorted from them (not recorded which). The origin of this receptor is a man younger than 35 who had mild COVID-19 (a few samples of this study predate the infection). Cell type and time point are not known. CDR3 sequence reads: CAWSVLLNTEAFF. In DNA form, the CDR3 reads TGTGCCTGGAGTGTACTCCTGAACACTGAAGCTTTCTTT.